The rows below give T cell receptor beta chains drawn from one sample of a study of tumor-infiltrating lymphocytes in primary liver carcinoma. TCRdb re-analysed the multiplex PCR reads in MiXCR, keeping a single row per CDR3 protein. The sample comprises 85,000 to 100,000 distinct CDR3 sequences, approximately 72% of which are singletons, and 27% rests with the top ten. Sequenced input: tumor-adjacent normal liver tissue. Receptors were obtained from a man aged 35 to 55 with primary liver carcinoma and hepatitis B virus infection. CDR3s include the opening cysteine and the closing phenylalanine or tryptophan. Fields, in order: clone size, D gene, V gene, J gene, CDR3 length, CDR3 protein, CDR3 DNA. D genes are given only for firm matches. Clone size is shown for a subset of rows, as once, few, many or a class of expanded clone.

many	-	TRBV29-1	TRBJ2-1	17	CSVEGKEMTTPYNEQFF	TGCAGCGTTGAAGGCAAGGAGATGACGACACCCTACAATGAGCAGTTCTTC
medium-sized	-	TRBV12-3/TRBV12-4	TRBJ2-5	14	CASRGGGGLETQYF	TGTGCCAGCAGGGGAGGGGGAGGATTAGAGACCCAGTACTTC
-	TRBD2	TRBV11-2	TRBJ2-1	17	CASSRGTSESSYNEQFF	TGTGCCAGCAGCAGAGGGACTAGCGAGAGTTCCTACAATGAGCAGTTCTTC
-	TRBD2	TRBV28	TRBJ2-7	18	CASRSHIPTSGRDRRQYF	TGTGCCAGCAGATCCCACATACCGACTAGCGGGAGAGACCGTCGGCAGTACTTC
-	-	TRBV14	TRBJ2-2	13	CASSQLLAGELFF	TGTGCCAGCAGCCAACTCCTGGCAGGGGAGCTGTTTTTT
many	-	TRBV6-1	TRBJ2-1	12	CASSEAGIEQFF	TGTGCCAGCAGTGAAGCAGGGATTGAGCAGTTCTTC
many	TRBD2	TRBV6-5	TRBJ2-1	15	CASNPRAGIGDEQFF	TGTGCCAGCAACCCAAGAGCGGGAATAGGGGATGAGCAGTTCTTC
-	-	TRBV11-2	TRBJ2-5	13	CASSLSVQGTQCF	TGTGCCAGCAGCTTGAGCGTCCAAGGGACTCAGTGCTTC
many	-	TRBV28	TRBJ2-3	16	CASSLWTGTSTDTQYF	TGTGCCAGCAGTTTATGGACAGGTACTAGCACAGATACGCAGTATTTT
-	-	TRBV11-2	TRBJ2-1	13	CTSSPGLPFEQFF	TGTACCAGCAGCCCAGGACTACCGTTTGAGCAGTTCTTC
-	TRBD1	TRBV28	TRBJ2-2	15	CASSLVAGGNGELFF	TGTGCCAGCAGTTTAGTGGCAGGGGGCAACGGGGAGCTGTTTTTT
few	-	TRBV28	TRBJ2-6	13	CASVRAGANVLAF	TGTGCCAGCGTCCGTGCCGGGGCCAACGTCCTGGCTTTC
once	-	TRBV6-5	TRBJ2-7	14	CTSSPWGGIREQYF	TGTACCAGCAGTCCCTGGGGGGGCATCCGCGAGCAGTACTTC
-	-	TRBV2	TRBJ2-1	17	CASSRTKVEGAGNEQFF	TGTGCCAGCAGCAGGACAAAGGTGGAGGGTGCGGGGAATGAGCAGTTCTTC
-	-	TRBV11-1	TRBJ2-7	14	CVSSLGADLNEQYF	TGTGTCAGCAGCTTGGGGGCAGACTTAAATGAGCAGTACTTC
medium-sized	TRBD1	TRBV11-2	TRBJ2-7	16	CASSLGRDRDPYEQYF	TGTGCCAGCAGCTTGGGCCGGGACAGGGACCCCTACGAGCAGTACTTC
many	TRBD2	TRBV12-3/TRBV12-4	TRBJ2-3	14	CASSPGLATDTQYF	TGTGCCAGCAGTCCGGGACTAGCGACAGATACGCAGTATTTT
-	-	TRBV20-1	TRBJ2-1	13	CSADLSPQDEQFF	TGCAGTGCTGACCTGAGCCCCCAGGATGAGCAGTTCTTC
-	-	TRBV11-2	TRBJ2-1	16	CASSLEPDGLYNEQFF	TGTGCCAGCAGTTTAGAACCGGACGGGCTATACAATGAGCAGTTCTTC
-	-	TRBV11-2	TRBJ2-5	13	CASSFELGKSQYF	TGTGCCAGCAGCTTCGAACTTGGAAAGAGCCAGTACTTC
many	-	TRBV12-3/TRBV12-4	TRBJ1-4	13	CASSTGPNEKLFF	TGTGCCAGCAGCACCGGGCCGAATGAAAAACTGTTTTTT
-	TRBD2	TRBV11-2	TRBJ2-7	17	CASTETYPTSDYYEQYF	TGTGCCAGCACCGAGACTTACCCAACTAGCGACTACTACGAGCAGTACTTC
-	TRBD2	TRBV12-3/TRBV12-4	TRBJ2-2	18	CASTPRLAGGEDTGELFF	TGTGCCAGCACCCCGAGACTAGCGGGAGGAGAGGACACCGGGGAGTTGTTTTTT
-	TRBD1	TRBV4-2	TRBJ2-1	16	CASSPGGQGDYNEQFF	TGTGCCAGCAGCCCCGGGGGACAGGGAGACTACAATGAGCAGTTCTTC
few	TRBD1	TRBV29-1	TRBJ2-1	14	CSVVGQGPFNGQFF	TGCAGTGTTGTGGGACAGGGACCTTTCAATGGGCAGTTCTTC
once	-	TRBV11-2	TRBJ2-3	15	CTSSLERAGQGSLCF	TGTACCAGCAGCTTAGAACGCGCAGGGCAGGGGAGTCTGTGTTTT
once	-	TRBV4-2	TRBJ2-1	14	CASSQAGPDEEQLF	TGTGCCAGCAGCCAAGCGGGACCCGATGAGGAGCAGCTCTTC
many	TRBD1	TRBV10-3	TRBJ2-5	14	CAISVDRGQETQYF	TGTGCCATCAGTGTGGACAGGGGACAAGAGACCCAGTACTTC
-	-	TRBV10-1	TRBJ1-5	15	CASTSEPITNQPKHF	TGCGCCAGTACCTCAGAACCCATTACCAATCAGCCCAAGCATTTT
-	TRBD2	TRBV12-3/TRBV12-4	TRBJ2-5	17	CASSLSGTSGVQETQYF	TGCGCCAGCAGTCTCTCCGGGACTAGCGGAGTCCAAGAGACCCAGTACTTC
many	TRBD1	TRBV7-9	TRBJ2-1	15	CASSPTGEKYNEQFF	TGTGCCAGCAGCCCAACAGGGGAGAAGTATAATGAGCAGTTCTTC
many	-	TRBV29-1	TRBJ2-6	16	CSAPAGRDSGANVLTF	TGCAGCGCCCCCGCGGGACGCGACTCTGGGGCCAACGTCCTGACTTTC
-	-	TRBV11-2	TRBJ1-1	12	CASSHGQIVAFF	TGTGCCAGCAGCCATGGACAGATTGTAGCTTTCTTT
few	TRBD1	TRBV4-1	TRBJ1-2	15	CASSQAPGQGHGYTF	TGCGCGAGCAGCCAAGCCCCGGGACAGGGCCACGGCTACACCTTC
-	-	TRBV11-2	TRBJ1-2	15	CASSLDLDSLSGYIF	TGTGCCAGCAGCTTAGATCTGGATTCCCTCTCAGGCTACATCTTC
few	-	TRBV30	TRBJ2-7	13	CAWIRDQYGKQYF	TGTGCCTGGATCCGCGACCAATACGGGAAGCAGTACTTC
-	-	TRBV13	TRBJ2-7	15	CASSLFSGEVYEQYF	TGTGCCAGCAGCTTATTCAGCGGCGAGGTTTATGAGCAGTACTTC
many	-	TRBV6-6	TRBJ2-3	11	CASSSEEAQYF	TGTGCCAGCAGTTCAGAGGAGGCGCAGTATTTT
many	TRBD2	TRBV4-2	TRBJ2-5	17	CASSPWSGGPDQETQYF	TGTGCCAGCAGCCCCTGGTCGGGGGGGCCAGACCAAGAGACCCAGTACTTC
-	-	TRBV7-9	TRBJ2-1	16	CASSPGRTGVWNEQFF	TGTGCCAGCAGCCCGGGCAGGACGGGAGTCTGGAATGAGCAGTTCTTC
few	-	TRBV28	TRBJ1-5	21	CASSIPNTTESLRNSNQPQHF	TGTGCCAGCAGTATCCCGAACACGACGGAGAGCCTGAGAAATAGCAATCAGCCCCAGCATTTT
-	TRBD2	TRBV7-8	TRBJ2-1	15	CASSRGLAGLNEQFF	TGTGCCAGCAGCCGAGGACTAGCGGGCCTCAATGAGCAGTTCTTC
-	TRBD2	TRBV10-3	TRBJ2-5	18	CAISESSSGRGWQETQHF	TGTGCCATCAGTGAGTCCTCTAGCGGGAGGGGATGGCAAGAGACCCAACACTTC
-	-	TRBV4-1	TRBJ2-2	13	CASNHGQGGELFF	TGCGCCAGCAATCACGGACAAGGCGGGGAGCTGTTTTTT
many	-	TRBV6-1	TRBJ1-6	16	CASSEMVTSYNSPLHF	TGTGCCAGCAGTGAAATGGTCACCTCCTATAATTCACCCCTCCACTTT
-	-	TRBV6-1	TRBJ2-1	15	CTSTPPSGSYNEQFF	TGTACCAGCACCCCGCCAAGTGGGTCCTACAATGAACAGTTCTTC
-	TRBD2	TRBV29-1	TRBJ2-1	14	CSVERTNGGNEQFF	TGTAGCGTTGAAAGAACTAACGGGGGGAATGAGCAATTCTTC
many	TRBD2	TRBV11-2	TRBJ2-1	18	CASSLTYSISGRGNEQFF	TGTGCCAGCAGCTTAACATATTCTATTAGCGGGAGGGGCAATGAGCAGTTCTTC
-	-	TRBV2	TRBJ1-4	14	CASSWTPHKEKLCF	TGTGCCAGCAGTTGGACACCCCATAAGGAAAAACTGTGTTTT
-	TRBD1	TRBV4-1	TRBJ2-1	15	CPSSPRDRGRTEQFF	TGTCCTAGCAGCCCCCGGGACAGGGGGCGAACTGAGCAGTTCTTC
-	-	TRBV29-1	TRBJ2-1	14	CSVEDRRRVKDQFF	TGCAGCGTTGAAGACCGTAGAAGAGTAAAAGACCAGTTCTTC
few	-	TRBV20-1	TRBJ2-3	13	CSAVGPGTDTQYF	TGCAGTGCCGTCGGACCTGGGACAGATACGCAGTATTTT
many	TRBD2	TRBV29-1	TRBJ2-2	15	CSVTRGLGGVGELFF	TGCAGCGTTACCCGAGGACTGGGGGGGGTCGGGGAGCTGTTTTTT
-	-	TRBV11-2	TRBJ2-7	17	CARSLDVGTPSSYEQYF	TGTGCCAGGAGCTTAGACGTCGGGACACCAAGCTCCTACGAGCAGTACTTC
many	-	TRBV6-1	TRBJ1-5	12	CASTRAPQPQHF	TGTGCCAGCACCCGGGCCCCTCAACCCCAGCATTTT
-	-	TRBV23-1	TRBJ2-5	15	CASSQGDILEETQYF	TGCGCCAGCAGTCAAGGGGACATACTCGAAGAGACCCAGTACTTC
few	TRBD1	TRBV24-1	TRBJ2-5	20	CATSNPGTGTTLQKQETQYF	TGTGCCACCAGCAATCCCGGGACAGGGACCACTCTTCAAAAACAAGAGACCCAGTACTTC
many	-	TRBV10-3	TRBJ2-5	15	CAISGSPSGPETQYF	TGTGCCATCAGTGGCTCGCCCTCAGGGCCAGAGACCCAGTACTTC
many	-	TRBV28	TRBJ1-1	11	CATRVDTEAFF	TGTGCCACCCGGGTGGACACTGAAGCTTTCTTT